The rows below give T cell receptor beta chains drawn from one sample of a study of OX40 agonist ivuxolimab in advanced cancers. The repertoire was sequenced with immunoSEQ multiplex PCR; TCRdb's copy has only in-frame clones and lacks some. This table has about 83,000 clones, around 80% appearing once. The sequenced sample was CD4+ or CD8+ T cells sorted from blood, obtained in a trial of the OX40 agonist ivuxolimab. Receptors were obtained from an adult with an advanced solid tumor such as melanoma, head and neck, liver or kidney cancer. CDR3s include the opening cysteine and the closing phenylalanine or tryptophan. A D gene is named only where the DNA matches it firmly. Not every row has a clone size; where given, it reads once, few, many or a size class.

j_gene	abundance	d_gene	v_gene	CDR3aa	CDR3nt
TRBJ1-1	NA	NA	TRBV16	CASSQVGGNTEAFF	TGTGCCAGCAGCCAAGTGGGAGGGAACACTGAAGCTTTCTTT
TRBJ2-3	NA	NA	TRBV5-1	CASSLWGQRTDTQYF	TGCGCCAGCAGCTTGTGGGGTCAACGGACAGATACGCAGTATTTT
TRBJ1-6	NA	NA	TRBV30	CAWARQLSYNSPLHF	TGTGCCTGGGCTAGACAGTTGAGCTATAATTCACCCCTCCACTTT
TRBJ1-1	NA	NA	TRBV15	CATSKEGVLNTEAFF	TGTGCCACCAGCAAAGAAGGGGTGCTGAACACTGAAGCTTTCTTT
TRBJ2-7	NA	NA	TRBV14	CASSHFPGGTLYEQYF	TGTGCCAGCAGCCATTTCCCCGGGGGAACGCTCTACGAGCAGTACTTC
TRBJ2-7	NA	NA	TRBV11-2	CASSLLHTYEQYF	TGTGCCAGCAGCCTACTACATACCTACGAGCAGTACTTC
TRBJ2-1	NA	TRBD1	TRBV4-2	CASSRTDRGDEQFF	TGTGCCAGCAGCCGTACGGACAGGGGCGATGAGCAGTTCTTC
TRBJ2-5	NA	NA	TRBV28	CASSFRELGETQYF	TGTGCCAGCAGTTTCCGAGAATTAGGAGAGACCCAGTACTTC
TRBJ2-5	NA	NA	TRBV30	CAWSVGRDRETQYF	TGTGCCTGGAGTGTGGGAAGGGATCGAGAGACCCAGTACTTC
TRBJ2-7	NA	NA	TRBV7-8	CASRLPGSSGEQYF	TGTGCCAGCAGGCTACCAGGGAGTTCAGGCGAGCAGTACTTC
TRBJ1-1	NA	TRBD1	TRBV7-9	CASITGGMNTEAFF	TGTGCCAGCATCACAGGGGGGATGAACACTGAAGCTTTCTTT
TRBJ2-3	NA	NA	TRBV6-1	CASSEAGGPSDTQYF	TGTGCCAGCAGTGAAGCGGGGGGGCCTTCGGATACGCAGTATTTT
TRBJ2-5	NA	NA	TRBV28	CASSQGQETQYF	TGTGCCAGCAGTCAAGGTCAAGAGACCCAGTACTTC
TRBJ1-5	few	NA	TRBV19	CASSMSGDQPQHF	TGTGCCAGTAGCATGAGTGGAGATCAGCCCCAGCATTTT
TRBJ1-4	NA	NA	TRBV7-9	CASSLGGRSNEKLFF	TGTGCCAGCAGCTTAGGCGGCAGAAGTAATGAAAAACTGTTTTTT
TRBJ2-3	few	NA	TRBV5-5	CASSYGPLGYYTSTDTQYF	TGTGCCAGCAGCTACGGCCCCTTGGGCTATTACACTAGCACAGATACGCAGTATTTT
TRBJ1-5	NA	NA	TRBV5-1	CASSEGSRGQPQHF	TGCGCCAGCAGCGAGGGGAGCCGGGGTCAGCCCCAGCATTTT
TRBJ1-2	NA	NA	TRBV19	CASSPQANYGYTF	TGTGCCAGTAGTCCCCAGGCTAACTATGGCTACACCTTC
TRBJ1-6	few	NA	TRBV7-8	CASSQPRAVGSPLHF	TGTGCCAGCAGCCAACCAAGGGCAGTGGGTTCACCCCTCCACTTT
TRBJ2-7	once	NA	TRBV29-1	CSVERTGVPGYEQYF	TGCAGCGTTGAACGCACGGGGGTCCCGGGATACGAGCAGTACTTC
TRBJ1-4	NA	NA	TRBV5-1	CASSLDRVANEKLFF	TGCGCCAGCAGCTTGGACAGGGTAGCTAATGAAAAACTGTTTTTT
TRBJ1-2	NA	TRBD1	TRBV4-2	CASSQTGADGYTF	TGTGCCAGCAGCCAGACAGGGGCCGACGGCTACACCTTC
TRBJ2-3	NA	TRBD1	TRBV5-4	CASRRGQAYTDTQYF	TGTGCCAGCAGGAGAGGACAGGCCTACACAGATACGCAGTATTTT
TRBJ2-7	NA	TRBD1	TRBV5-1	CASSTSTPGQGANEQYF	TGCGCCAGCAGCACTAGCACTCCGGGACAGGGGGCGAACGAGCAGTACTTC
TRBJ2-2	NA	NA	TRBV7-8	CASSPTANTGELFF	TGTGCCAGCAGCCCGACCGCGAACACCGGGGAGCTGTTTTTT
TRBJ2-7	few	NA	TRBV6-6	CASSYGQAGIYEQYF	TGTGCCAGCAGTTACGGGCAGGCGGGGATCTACGAGCAGTACTTC
TRBJ1-2	NA	NA	TRBV14	CASSQDYRPRLYGYTF	TGTGCCAGCAGCCAAGACTACCGTCCACGGCTGTATGGCTACACCTTC
TRBJ2-7	NA	TRBD1	TRBV6-1	CASIDRGSYEQYF	TGTGCCAGCATCGACAGGGGTTCCTACGAGCAGTACTTC
TRBJ1-1	NA	NA	TRBV4-1	CASSQDGRGRGAFF	TGCGCCAGCAGCCAAGATGGCCGGGGGCGAGGAGCTTTCTTT